This record concerns one T cell receptor (beta chain) sequence. Trimming removed 3 bases at V and 1 base at J, with 12 bases between. Germline loops: CDR1 SEHNR, CDR2 FQNEAQ (reference sequence). CDR3 length equals 15 residues. These data belong to a study of regulatory T cells in long-lasting Graves disease. Time point given: persistent/refractory GD, antithyroid drugs over 5 years with positive TRAb. With RNA extracted from PBMCs as input, the TCR library was made. In Xi'an, China, an endocrinology department was the source of patients. Building the TCR beta libraries relied on iRepertoire HTBI primers, and CDR3 regions underwent Arm-PCR. Original methodology: Identification of gene segments yielded more than 55 TRBV and about 15 TRBJ across samples. TCRdb recomputed calls from the multiplex PCR reads with MiXCR, one row per CDR3 protein. The V and J calls shown here were made by TCRdb, not taken from the authors' results. The table shows over 350,000 distinct CDR3 sequences, with roughly 20% occurring only once.

The chain couples TRBV7-9 to TRBJ1-1; D is unclear. This material consisted of peripheral blood mononuclear cells (PBMCs), taken when the disease was refractory, from a patient treated with antithyroid drugs. This receptor was identified in a female donor with Graves disease. The DNA of the CDR3 is TGTGCCAGCAGCTTCGCCCGAGGAGGGAACACTGAAGCTTTCTTT. This sequence encodes CASSFARGGNTEAFF. Full variable domain (missing parts from reference TRBV7-9 and TRBJ1-1): DTGVSQNPRHKITKRGQNVTFRCDPISEHNRLYWYRQTLGQGPEFLTYFQNEAQLEKSRLLSDRFSAERPKGSFSTLEIQRTEQGDSAMYLCASSFARGGNTEAFFGQGTRLTVV.